This TCR beta chain came from a study of CD8 T cells in Susac syndrome (dated by TCRdb to between 2017 and 2020). For context, the study as a whole: The study used repertoire sequencing to test whether antigen drove CD8+ T cell activation and differentiation in Susac syndrome. Points the paper makes about the study in general: The number of individuals in the TCR sequencing and HLA analysis was recognized as being relatively small.

RNA was extracted using the RNeasy kit, and roughly 0.5 to 1 ug of the RNA was reverse transcribed with random hexamers. The immunoSEQ multiplex PCR assay, which covers 54 Vbeta and 13 Jbeta segments, was used to amplify TCR beta CDR3 regions. PCR amplification bias was corrected using a synthetic template baseline for primer optimization and computational correction. Turning to the authors' computational methods: Only productive sequences were kept, with reads annotated to V, D and J genes according to IMGT and analyzed in immunoSEQ Analyzer. Clonality was calculated as one minus the Shannon entropy normalized by log2 of the number of productive unique sequences. Public and private clones were assessed among the 100 most prevalent clones of each patient and control. Susac-specific clones were defined as absent from healthy and MS cohorts, some 1,000 published viral clones and other ImmuneACCESS disease sequences. The public reads were reprocessed in TCRdb via fastp at Q25 and MiXCR, keeping in-frame beta chains. Identical CDR3 protein sequences are pooled into one entry, listed with their most common genes and DNA. The V and J calls and clone size are TCRdb's, not the authors'. The sample contains 100,000 to 150,000 distinct CDR3 sequences, nearly 95% of them found a single time. The ten biggest clones cover around 0.12% of the sample.

Peripheral blood CD8+ and CD4+ T cells from healthy donors, Susac syndrome patients and multiple sclerosis patients were profiled by high-throughput TCR beta sequencing. Healthy donors were included as age- and sex-matched controls. CD8+ TEMRA cells were enriched by FACS, while bulk CD8+ and CD4+ T cells were purified by magnetic negative isolation. Blood was drawn into EDTA tubes, processed within 24 hours, and PBMCs were isolated by density gradient centrifugation. PBMCs destined for TCR sequencing were cryopreserved in liquid nitrogen and later thawed in a 37 °C water bath. The sorted or isolated CD4+, CD8+ and CD8+ TEMRA cells reached a purity of at least 90%. This clonotype has only one observation. It lacks a known antigen. No clone much larger than this one lies a single base away; base qualities are absent. One read provides weak support. The CDR3 numbers 15 residues from cysteine through phenylalanine. The DNA shown is the 45-base CDR3, in frame from base 1. V is pared back by 3 bases and J by 2 bases, with 11 bases lying between the germline termini. CDR1 and CDR2 are drawn from the germline V gene (reference sequence): LGHDT, YNNKEL.

This clonotype originated in a human donor in good health. The material sequenced was CD4+ T cells from PBMCs. The chain is assembled from TRBV3-1 and TRBJ2-4; TRBD2 might be the D gene, on 6 matching bases. The DNA sequence reads TGTGCCAGCAGCCAGAGGAGGGGTTCCAAAAACATTCAGTACTTC. This yields the protein CASSQRRGSKNIQYF.